Below are 4 T cell receptor beta chains sequenced from a single sample in a study of regulatory T cells in long-lasting Graves disease (dated by TCRdb to the early 2020s). The sample's time point label, in plain terms: newly diagnosed GD, antithyroid drugs for less than 3 months. For both TCR sequencing and RNA sequencing, RNA was extracted from PBMCs using TRIzol. Receptor amplification or capture employed multiplex PCR. TCRdb shows the sequencer as Illumina HiSeq 4000. TCR beta libraries were built with iRepertoire HTBI primers and Arm-PCR amplification of CDR3 regions. TCRdb itself trimmed the public reads at Q25 with fastp, ran MiXCR and retained productive beta chains. All rows with the same CDR3 protein become a single entry with the most common DNA and genes. The sample profile shows roughly 260,000 distinct CDR3 sequences; 18% of them were found once. The top ten clones comprise about 15% of the sample.

These sequences were also reported in another study, on T cells in Graves' hyperthyroidism and ophthalmopathy.

The source material was peripheral blood mononuclear cells (PBMCs), sampled at new diagnosis, from a patient treated with antithyroid drugs. Source of these receptors: a woman aged 25 to 39 with Graves disease. Donor details come from another sample of the same person, matched by shared clones.

At least ten counts were recorded for this clonotype. The V call is TRBV27, the J call TRBJ1-1, with 7 bases matching TRBD1. With V trimmed by 6 bases and J by 11 bases, 9 bases remained unmatched. Germline CDR1 MNHEY, CDR2 SMNVEV (reference sequence). The CDR3 loop spans 12 amino acids. Here the CDR3 DNA reads TGTGCCAGCAGCCCGCGACAGGGCGGCGCTTTCTTT. It codes for CASSPRQGGAFF.

This clonotype appeared many times. The chain combines TRBV5-1 with TRBJ2-5; D perhaps matches TRBD2 (6 bases). Germline CDR1 reads SGHRS; CDR2 reads YFSETQ. V lost 7 bases, J lost 4 bases, and 11 bases lay in between. This CDR3 is built from 12 residues. CDR3 bases: TGCGCCAGCGGCGGGGTGGGAGAGACCCAGTACTTC. The encoded protein is CASGGVGETQYF.

This clonotype was observed a few times. The genes are TRBV6-4 and TRBJ1-2; 7 bases match TRBD1. The CDR3 length is 16 residues. V dropped 0 bases and J dropped 8; count of bases not matched to a gene: 12. Germline values: CDR1 MRHNA, CDR2 SNTAGT. The chain's CDR3 is CASSDSRQGNWKGYTF. As DNA, the CDR3 is TGTGCCAGCAGTGACTCGAGACAGGGAAATTGGAAAGGCTACACCTTC.

The chain employs TRBV27 and TRBJ2-4; 7 bases are shared with TRBD1. Germline CDR1 reads MNHEY; CDR2 reads SMNVEV (reference sequence). Trimming removed 7 bases from V and 4 bases from J; junction bases left unmatched: 7. The CDR3 has 14 residues. The CDR3 nucleotides read TGTGCCAGCACCCGAACGGGACAGAAAAACATTCAGTACTTC. This encodes CASTRTGQKNIQYF.